A selection of T cell receptor beta chains follows, all from one sample in a study of response to subunit inactivated influenza vaccine. One entry per CDR3 protein, called by TCRdb with MiXCR from the RT-PCR reads. The sample carries about 650,000 distinct CDR3 sequences, more than 15% recorded once. Material: PBMCs from blood, obtained 12 days after vaccination. These receptors were obtained from a man in his forties or fifties who received an inactivated influenza vaccine. Both conserved end residues are part of each CDR3. Each record gives: CDR3 protein, V gene, J gene.

CASSQVVRDRGMNTEAFF,TRBV4-1,TRBJ1-1
CASTRYRELENEQFF,TRBV6-4,TRBJ2-1
CSVEGGPQGEQFF,TRBV29-1,TRBJ2-1
CASSQGDSGKFYEQFF,TRBV23-1,TRBJ2-1
CATSDLLRGFGAFF,TRBV24-1,TRBJ1-1
CSATTGTGLETQYF,TRBV20-1,TRBJ2-5
CSDKTVSSYEQYF,TRBV20-1,TRBJ2-7
CSARDRQQDYGYTF,TRBV20-1,TRBJ1-2
CASSGSPNTGELFF,TRBV5-1,TRBJ2-2
CACSQGFVDTQYF,TRBV30,TRBJ2-3
CSARDLVSYSSYNEQFF,TRBV20-1,TRBJ2-1
CASSSPVGGGAGELFF,TRBV28,TRBJ2-2
CASSPPGGEQYF,TRBV28,TRBJ2-7
CASQLLASTDTQYF,TRBV3-1,TRBJ2-3
CASSTAGGGLYSPLHF,TRBV19,TRBJ1-6
CSASGFHEQYF,TRBV20-1,TRBJ2-7
CASSPILRAEAFF,TRBV11-1,TRBJ1-1
CASSLLRSPGGYTF,TRBV5-5,TRBJ1-2
CASSWIGPNYEQYF,TRBV5-1,TRBJ2-7
CASRYLGGTGELFF,TRBV7-2,TRBJ2-2
CSARTQAGGNIQYF,TRBV20-1,TRBJ2-4
CASQAFENSPLHF,TRBV2,TRBJ1-6
CASSFGLAGGRRTDTQYF,TRBV27,TRBJ2-3
CSARARLAGVGNEQFF,TRBV20-1,TRBJ2-1
CASSKLAGGWNEQFF,TRBV7-9,TRBJ2-1
CASSSRSNTGELFF,TRBV6-5,TRBJ2-2
CASSSGQGSNEKLFF,TRBV5-1,TRBJ1-4
CSAVYQGSRKYF,TRBV20-1,TRBJ2-7
CASSLPPQGATTVTFF,TRBV11-3,TRBJ1-1
CASSEFQGYTGELFF,TRBV6-1,TRBJ2-2
CASRQPGQGASGQPQHF,TRBV5-5,TRBJ1-5
CASSTSGRARYEQYF,TRBV6-2/TRBV6-3,TRBJ2-7
CATSRESPEGPRRVGAKDTQYF,TRBV15,TRBJ2-3
CASSLGLWRTSTDTQYF,TRBV12-3/TRBV12-4,TRBJ2-3
CASSLRDPGQTQYF,TRBV7-2,TRBJ2-5
CSARDKGFREKLFF,TRBV20-1,TRBJ1-4
CASSQDYSSTEAFF,TRBV14,TRBJ1-1
CASSYKVDSTDTQYF,TRBV6-5,TRBJ2-3
CSARGFLAGDLGNEQFF,TRBV20-1,TRBJ2-1